Listed below are T cell receptor beta chains from one sample, sequenced in a study of glioma-infiltrating T cells. One entry per CDR3 protein, called by TCRdb with MiXCR from the multiplex PCR reads. In the table there are approximately 130,000 distinct CDR3 sequences, 24% of which are singletons. The sequenced sample was glioma tissue, nonneoplastic brain tissue, or PBMCs (not recorded which). The receptors were sampled from a human donor with low-grade glioma or glioblastoma, undergoing nonglioma brain surgery, or in good health (not recorded which). CDR3s leave out the opening cysteine and the closing phenylalanine or tryptophan. The D gene is left open where the match is weak.

TRBV14 | . | ASSQELRQETQY
TRBV5-1 | . | ASRRGRQGDTEAF
TRBV28 | . | ASSEDGTRSGNTIY
TRBV6-1 | TRBD1 | ASSEGGQLRDTQY
TRBV6-1 | TRBD1 | ASSLSGTGTDTQY
TRBV3-1 | . | ASSQDPGSYGYT
TRBV3-1 | TRBD2 | ASSQDRVAGGPRYNEQF
TRBV6-1 | . | ASIRYTGDQPQH
TRBV7-9 | . | AGRGTDTQY
TRBV20-1 | . | SAPAVGNNSPLH
TRBV7-9 | TRBD1 | ASSPRQGVLQETQY
TRBV7-3 | TRBD1 | ASSFVAGGNQQF
TRBV10-1 | TRBD2 | ASSPLAGDTDTQY
TRBV20-1 | . | SARGRSGDTQY
TRBV7-2 | . | ASSISQNEQF
TRBV24-1 | . | ATSQLGRTQF
TRBV24-1 | TRBD1 | ATSRQGDGNQPQH
TRBV5-1 | . | ASTETGSSNEQF
TRBV7-9 | . | ASTLTETDTQY
TRBV27 | TRBD1 | ASSYPRQGSGTDTQY
TRBV2 | . | ASSGGLSGNTIY
TRBV27 | . | ASSSRHQANYGYT